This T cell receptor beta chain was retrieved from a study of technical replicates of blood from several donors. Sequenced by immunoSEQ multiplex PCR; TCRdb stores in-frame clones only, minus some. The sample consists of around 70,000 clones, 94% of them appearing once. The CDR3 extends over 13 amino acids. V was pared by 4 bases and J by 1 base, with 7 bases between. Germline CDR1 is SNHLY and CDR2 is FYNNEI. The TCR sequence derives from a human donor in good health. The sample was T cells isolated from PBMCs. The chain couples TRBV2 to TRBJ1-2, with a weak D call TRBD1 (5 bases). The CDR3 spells CASSVTVNYGYTF. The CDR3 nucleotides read TGTGCCAGCAGTGTGACAGTTAACTATGGCTACACCTTC.